Sequencing of this T cell receptor beta chain was carried out in a study of blood T cell repertoires in COVID-19. Study-level background: PBMCs, B-cell-depleted T cells, or T cells were the source of the cDNA or gDNA that made up the material.

This table comes from immunoSEQ multiplex PCR, and its TCRdb copy is limited to in-frame clones, with some not included. Here the sample spans 55,000 to 70,000 clones, more than 90% being singletons. This clone showed up just a few times. The length of the CDR3 is 15 residues. Germline lookup yields CDR1 SNHLY and CDR2 FYNNEI. Trimming removed 4 bases from V and 6 bases from J, with 15 bases in between. Sequencing input: peripheral blood. This sequence joins TRBV2 and TRBJ1-4; D perhaps matches TRBD1 (6 bases). The source of this sequence is a man in his fifties or sixties with acute or convalescent COVID-19. CDR3 sequence reads: CASSVRLGADEKLFF. CDR3 in DNA: TGTGCCAGCAGTGTCCGGTTGGGGGCGGATGAAAAACTGTTTTTT.